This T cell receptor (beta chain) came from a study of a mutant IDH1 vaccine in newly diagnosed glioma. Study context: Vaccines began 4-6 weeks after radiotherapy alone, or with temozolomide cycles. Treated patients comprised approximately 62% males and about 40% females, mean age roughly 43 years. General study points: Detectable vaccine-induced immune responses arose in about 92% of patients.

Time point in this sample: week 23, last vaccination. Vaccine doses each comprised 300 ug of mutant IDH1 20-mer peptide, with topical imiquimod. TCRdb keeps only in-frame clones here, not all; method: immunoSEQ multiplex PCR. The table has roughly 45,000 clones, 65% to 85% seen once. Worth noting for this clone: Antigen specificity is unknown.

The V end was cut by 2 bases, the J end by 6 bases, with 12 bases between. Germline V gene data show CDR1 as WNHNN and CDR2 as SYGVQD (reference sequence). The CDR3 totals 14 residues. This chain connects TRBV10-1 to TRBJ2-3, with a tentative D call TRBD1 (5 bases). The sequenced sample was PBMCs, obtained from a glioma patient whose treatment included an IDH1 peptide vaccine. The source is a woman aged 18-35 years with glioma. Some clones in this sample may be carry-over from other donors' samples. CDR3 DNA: TGCGCCAGCAGTGAGAAACAGGTCTCCGATACGCAGTATTTT. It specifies CASSEKQVSDTQYF.